The source of this TCR beta chain is a study of T cells in localized non-small cell lung cancer. Comments on this clone: Its cognate antigen is unknown.

The protocol was immunoSEQ multiplex PCR, while the TCRdb copy is restricted to in-frame clones and leaves out a portion. The sample carries about 82,000 clones, roughly 75% recorded once. Study-level findings and limits: When the top 100 tumor clones were examined, a median around 58 of them also appeared in the adjacent lung, which was paired and uninvolved. Measurement of T cell clonality placed uninvolved adjacent lung highest, above the level in tumor. Because researchers sequenced only one region of the tumor, heterogeneity is still possible.

The CDR3 covers 16 residues. J gave up 0 bases and V 1 base, and 3 bases lay outside the gene matches. Germline V lookup: CDR1 SGHVS, CDR2 FNYEAQ. The chain employs TRBV7-6 and TRBJ1-5, with 7 bases fitting TRBD1. Specimen: PBMCs, collected before any cancer treatment. The TCR originated in a man aged 40 to 70 with stage II squamous cell lung carcinoma. DNA of the CDR3: TGTGCCAGCAGCTTAGGTGGGACAGATAGCAATCAGCCCCAGCATTTT. Its protein is CASSLGGTDSNQPQHF.